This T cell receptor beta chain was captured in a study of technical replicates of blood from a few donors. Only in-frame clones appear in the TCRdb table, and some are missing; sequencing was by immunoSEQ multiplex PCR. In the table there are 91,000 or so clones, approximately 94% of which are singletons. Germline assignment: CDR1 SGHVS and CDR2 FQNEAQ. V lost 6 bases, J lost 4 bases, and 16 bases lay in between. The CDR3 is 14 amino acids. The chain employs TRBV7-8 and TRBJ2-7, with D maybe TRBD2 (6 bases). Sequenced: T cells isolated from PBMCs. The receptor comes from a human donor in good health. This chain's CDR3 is CASREAGSAYEQYF. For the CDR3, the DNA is TGTGCCAGCAGGGAAGCGGGTAGCGCGTACGAGCAGTACTTC. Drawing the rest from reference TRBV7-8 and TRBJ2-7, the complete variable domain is GAGVSQSPRYKVAKRGQDVALRCDPISGHVSLFWYQQALGQGPEFLTYFQNEAQLDKSGLPSDRFFAERPEGSVSTLKIQRTQQEDSAVYLCASREAGSAYEQYFGPGTRLTVT.